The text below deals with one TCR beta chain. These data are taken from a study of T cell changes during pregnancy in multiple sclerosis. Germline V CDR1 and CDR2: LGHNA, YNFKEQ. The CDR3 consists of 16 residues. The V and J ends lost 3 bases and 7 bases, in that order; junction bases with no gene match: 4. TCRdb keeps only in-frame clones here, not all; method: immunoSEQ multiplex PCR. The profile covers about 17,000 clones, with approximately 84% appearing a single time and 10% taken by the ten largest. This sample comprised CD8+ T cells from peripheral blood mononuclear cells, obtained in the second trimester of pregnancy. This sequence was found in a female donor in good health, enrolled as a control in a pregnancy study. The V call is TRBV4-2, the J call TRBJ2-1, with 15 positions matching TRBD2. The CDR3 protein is CASSQPGLAGGNEQFF. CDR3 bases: TGTGCCAGCAGCCAGCCGGGACTAGCGGGGGGTAATGAGCAGTTCTTC.